The rows below give T cell receptor beta chains drawn from one sample of a study of T cell repertoires in cytomegalovirus infection. MiXCR, run by TCRdb on the reads, gives a single entry per CDR3 protein. In the table there are approximately 770,000 distinct CDR3 sequences, 25% to 30% of which are singletons. Their cognate antigens are unknown. The source was cultured CD8+ T cells from PBMCs, collected from culture after CMV antigen stimulation. The receptor source for this set is a human donor in good health (CMV status not recorded). Some clones in this sample may be carry-over from other donors' samples. CDR3s leave out the opening cysteine and the closing phenylalanine or tryptophan.

V,J,CDR3
TRBV11-2,TRBJ2-3,ASSLARTGGSDTQY
TRBV6-1,TRBJ2-4,ATKVARDSIPKNIQY
TRBV6-5,TRBJ2-1,ASSYAGGEQF
TRBV7-9,TRBJ2-1,ASSFKRLNEQF
TRBV27,TRBJ2-5,ASSPGTAGVSQY
TRBV4-1,TRBJ1-5,ASSQRQGAGNQPQH
TRBV20-1,TRBJ1-5,SAVQGGRNQPQH
TRBV28,TRBJ1-5,ASRDSPYQPQH
TRBV25-1,TRBJ2-5,ASLGRTGETQY
TRBV9,TRBJ2-1,ASSVDSGLAYNEQF
TRBV7-6,TRBJ2-5,ASSPNPGTVQETQY
TRBV19,TRBJ1-1,ASSIQGHTEAF
TRBV12-5,TRBJ1-2,ASGLVRRDQGYT
TRBV7-9,TRBJ1-2,ASSHPRGRFNYGYT
TRBV5-4,TRBJ2-4,ASSLDGGVKNIQY
TRBV29-1,TRBJ2-1,SVEDPRNEQF
TRBV7-2,TRBJ2-3,ASSRYLRGELPDSTDTQY
TRBV7-6,TRBJ2-7,ASSLGSQGFSYEQY
TRBV7-9,TRBJ1-5,ASSLEAPGQGNQPQH
TRBV7-8,TRBJ2-1,ASRPRGGSYNEQF
TRBV7-8,TRBJ1-1,ASSDSRDRGLTEAF
TRBV7-8,TRBJ2-5,ASSSGTPQQETQY
TRBV7-3,TRBJ1-6,ASSLGGTARKSGPYNSPLH
TRBV5-4,TRBJ1-2,ATTGAAGGYT
TRBV7-2,TRBJ1-1,ASSLGKGMNTEAF
TRBV6-5,TRBJ1-1,ASSYQQRAF
TRBV9,TRBJ2-3,ASSPEGGGASDTQY